The sequence of this T cell receptor (beta chain) was determined in a study of T cell changes during pregnancy in multiple sclerosis. TCRdb keeps only in-frame clones here, not all; method: immunoSEQ multiplex PCR. The table records about 100,000 clones, approximately 94% of them present only once. This CDR3 comprises 14 residues. V trimming: 5 bases; J trimming: 5 bases; junction bases outside the gene matches: 4. Germline V gene sequence: CDR1 GTSNPN, CDR2 SVGIG (reference sequence). The source was peripheral blood, collected before pregnancy. This sequence originates from a female donor with multiple sclerosis, enrolled in a pregnancy study. J is TRBJ2-1 and V is TRBV30, with TRBD2 matching over 12 bases. The DNA for the CDR3 is TGTGCCTGGGAACTAGCGGGAGGCCACAATGAGCAGTTCTTC. Residues: CAWELAGGHNEQFF.